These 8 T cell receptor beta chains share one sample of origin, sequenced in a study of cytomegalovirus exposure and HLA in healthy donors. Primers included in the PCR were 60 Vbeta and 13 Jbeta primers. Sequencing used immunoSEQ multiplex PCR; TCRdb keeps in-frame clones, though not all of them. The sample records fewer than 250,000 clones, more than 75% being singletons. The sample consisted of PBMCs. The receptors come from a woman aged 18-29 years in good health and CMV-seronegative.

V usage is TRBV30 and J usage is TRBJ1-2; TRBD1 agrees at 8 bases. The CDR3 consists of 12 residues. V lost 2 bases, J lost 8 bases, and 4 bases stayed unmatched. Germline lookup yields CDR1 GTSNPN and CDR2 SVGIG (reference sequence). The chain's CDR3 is CAWSSYRGGYTF. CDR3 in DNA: TGTGCCTGGAGTTCCTACAGGGGGGGCTACACCTTC.

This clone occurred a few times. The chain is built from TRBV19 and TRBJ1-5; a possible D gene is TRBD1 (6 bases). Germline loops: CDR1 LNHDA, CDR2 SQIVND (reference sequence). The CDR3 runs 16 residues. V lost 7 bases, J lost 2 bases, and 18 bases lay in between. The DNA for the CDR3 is TGTGCCAGTATGGGGGGGCAGGGAGGGGGCAATCAGCCCCAGCATTTT. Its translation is CASMGGQGGGNQPQHF.

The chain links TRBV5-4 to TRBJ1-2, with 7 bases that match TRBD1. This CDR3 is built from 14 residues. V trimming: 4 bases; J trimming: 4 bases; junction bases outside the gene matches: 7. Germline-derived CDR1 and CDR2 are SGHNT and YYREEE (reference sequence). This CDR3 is CASSLGTDLYGYTF. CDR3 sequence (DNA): TGTGCCAGCAGCCTAGGGACAGACCTCTATGGCTACACCTTC.

CDR3 region: CASRQGSPRNTIYF. The CDR3 DNA reads as TGTGCCAGCAGACAGGGCTCACCTCGAAACACCATATATTTT. V is TRBV2 and J is TRBJ1-3; a possible D gene is TRBD1 (6 bases). V dropped 6 bases and J dropped 5 bases, with 14 bases sitting between them. This CDR3 spans 14 amino acids. Germline V lookup: CDR1 SNHLY, CDR2 FYNNEI.

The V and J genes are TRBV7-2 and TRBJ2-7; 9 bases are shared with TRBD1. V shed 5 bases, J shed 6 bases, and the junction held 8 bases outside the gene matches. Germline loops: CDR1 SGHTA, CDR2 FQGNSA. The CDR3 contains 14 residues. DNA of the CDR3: TGTGCCAGCAGCCCCCGCGGACAGGGGCGCGAGCAGTACTTC. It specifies CASSPRGQGREQYF.

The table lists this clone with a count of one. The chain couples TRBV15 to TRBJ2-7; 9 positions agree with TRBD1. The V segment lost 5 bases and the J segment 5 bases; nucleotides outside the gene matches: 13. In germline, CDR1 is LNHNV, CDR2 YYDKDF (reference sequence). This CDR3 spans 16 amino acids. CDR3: CATSQPPGTGPDEQYF. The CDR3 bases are TGTGCCACCAGCCAACCACCCGGGACAGGGCCTGACGAGCAGTACTTC.

The CDR3 protein is CASSPTRGQGANEKLFF. In DNA, the CDR3 is TGTGCCAGCAGCCCGACAAGAGGACAGGGTGCTAATGAAAAACTGTTTTTT. The chain carries TRBV7-9 and TRBJ1-4, with 8 positions matching TRBD1. J gave up 3 bases and V 5 bases, and 11 bases lay outside the gene matches. The CDR3 extends over 17 amino acids. CDR1 and CDR2 (germline): SEHNR, FQNEAQ (reference sequence).

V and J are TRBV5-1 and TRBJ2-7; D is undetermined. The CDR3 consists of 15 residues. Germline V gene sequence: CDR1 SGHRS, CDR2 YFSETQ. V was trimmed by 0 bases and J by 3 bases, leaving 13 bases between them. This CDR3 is CASSLERSEHYEQYF. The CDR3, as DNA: TGCGCCAGCAGCTTGGAGAGAAGCGAACACTACGAGCAGTACTTC.